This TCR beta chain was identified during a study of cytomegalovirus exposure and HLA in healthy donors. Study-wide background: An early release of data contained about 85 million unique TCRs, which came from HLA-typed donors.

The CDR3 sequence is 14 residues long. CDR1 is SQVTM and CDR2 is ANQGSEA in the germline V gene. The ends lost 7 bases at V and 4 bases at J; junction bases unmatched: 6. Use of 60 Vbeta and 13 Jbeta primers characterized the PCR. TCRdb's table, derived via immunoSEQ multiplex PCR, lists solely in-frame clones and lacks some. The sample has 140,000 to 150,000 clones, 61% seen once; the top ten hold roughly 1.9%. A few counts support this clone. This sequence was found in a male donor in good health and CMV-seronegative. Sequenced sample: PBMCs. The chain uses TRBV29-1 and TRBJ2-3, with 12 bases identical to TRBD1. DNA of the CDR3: TGCAGCGGAGGCGGGACAGGGGGCGCAGATACGCAGTATTTT. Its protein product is CSGGGTGGADTQYF.